The 10 T cell receptor beta chains below come from one sample, sequenced in a study of response to subunit inactivated influenza vaccine. TCRdb itself ran the RT-PCR reads through MiXCR, one entry per CDR3 protein. The repertoire consists of 650,000 to 800,000 distinct CDR3 sequences, with approximately 15% occurring once and the leading ten covering 6.5% to 8.5%. The source was PBMCs from blood, collected 14 days before vaccination. The origin of the receptors is a man aged 50-59 years who received an inactivated influenza vaccine.

This clonotype was seen repeatedly, ten times or more. V usage is TRBV5-6 and J usage is TRBJ2-4; no definite D call. The CDR3 runs 15 residues. Germline loops: CDR1 SGHDT, CDR2 YYEEEE. Trimming shortened V by 0 bases and J by 4 bases, and 11 bases separated the two germline ends. The CDR3 reads CASSLGAHPKNIQYF. The CDR3 bases are TGTGCCAGCAGCTTGGGGGCTCACCCTAAAAACATTCAGTACTTC.

This clonotype was seen only a few times. The J gene is TRBJ2-2, the V gene TRBV11-3, with 11 bases aligning to TRBD1. V lost 6 bases, J lost 4 bases, and 28 bases stayed unmatched. The CDR3 is made up of 23 amino acids. Germline lookup yields CDR1 SGHNT and CDR2 YENEEA. CDR3 protein: CASRLRGKGPHSGGTGGTGELFF. In DNA form, the CDR3 reads TGTGCCAGCAGACTTAGGGGCAAGGGGCCCCACTCAGGAGGGACAGGGGGCACCGGGGAGCTGTTTTTT.

The V and J genes are TRBV12-3 or TRBV12-4 and TRBJ2-7; D may match TRBD1 or TRBD2 (6 bases each). V was trimmed by 2 bases and J by 6 bases, leaving 11 bases between them. CDR3 length: 13 amino acids. In DNA form, the CDR3 reads TGTGCCAGCAGTTTAATCGGGGGCGGCGAGCAGTACTTC. This translates into CASSLIGGGEQYF.

V gene TRBV30 combines with J gene TRBJ2-1, with D perhaps being TRBD1 or TRBD2 (6 bases each). V lost 0 bases, J lost 10 bases, and 13 bases lay in between. This CDR3 spans 13 amino acids. Germline CDR1 is GTSNPN and CDR2 is SVGIG (reference sequence). In DNA, the CDR3 is TGTGCCTGGAGTGTAGAAGGGGGGAGCGAGCAGTTCTTC. Its translation: CAWSVEGGSEQFF.

This clonotype appeared a few times. The rearrangement links TRBV7-2 to TRBJ2-3, with 7 nucleotides matching TRBD2. The CDR3 is 15 residues long. With 3 bases clipped from V and 3 bases from J, the junction kept 6 bases outside the gene matches. Germline V gene lookup returns CDR1 SGHTA and CDR2 FQGNSA. CDR3 amino acids: CASSLGLPPTDTQYF. The CDR3 region has the DNA TGTGCCAGCAGCTTGGGACTACCTCCTACAGATACGCAGTATTTT.

This clonotype was observed a few times. V and J are TRBV12-3 or TRBV12-4 and TRBJ1-5; D possibly corresponds to TRBD1 (5 bases). Trimming removed 5 bases from V and 5 bases from J, with 16 bases in between. There are 15 residues in the CDR3. The CDR3 DNA reads TGTGCCAGCAGTGCCCCCGGGACCCGTTATCAGCCCCAGCATTTT. Its translation: CASSAPGTRYQPQHF.

The chain couples TRBV6-1 to TRBJ2-5, with TRBD1 matching over 9 bases. The CDR3 loop spans 15 amino acids. J was trimmed by 4 bases and V by 6 bases; bases with no gene match: 9. CDR1 is MNHNS, CDR2 SASEGT, per germline. CDR3 DNA: TGTGCCAGCAGGGACCGAACGGGACAGGGAGAGACCCAGTACTTC. Translated: CASRDRTGQGETQYF.

This clonotype was observed a few times. The chain couples TRBV5-1 to TRBJ2-5, with a possible D match to TRBD1 (7 bases). Germline V gives CDR1 SGHRS, CDR2 YFSETQ. Trimming pared 3 bases from V and 5 bases from J, leaving 14 bases between. This CDR3 comprises 14 residues. The CDR3 DNA reads as TGCGCCAGCAGCTCGCCAGGGGGGATGGAGACCCAGTACTTC. Amino acid sequence: CASSSPGGMETQYF.

V and J are TRBV29-1 and TRBJ2-3, with D perhaps matching TRBD2 (6 bases). In germline, CDR1 is SQVTM, CDR2 ANQGSEA. The CDR3 is 14 amino acids. The V end lost 4 bases, the J end lost 2 bases, and 13 bases lay between the germline ends. The DNA for the CDR3 is TGCAGCGTTGCTTTCTCTAGCGCCACAGATACGCAGTATTTT. It encodes CSVAFSSATDTQYF.

V is TRBV20-1 and J is TRBJ2-2, with 7 bases that match TRBD2. The CDR3 has 15 residues. V lost 1 base and J lost 6; bases outside the gene matches: 8. The V gene's germline CDR1 is DFQATT and CDR2 SNEGSKA (reference sequence). CDR3 amino acids: CSARGVKRGAGELFF. The CDR3, as DNA: TGCAGTGCTAGAGGGGTAAAGCGGGGAGCCGGGGAGCTGTTTTTT.